Detailed here is one TCR beta chain. The antigen is undetermined. The sample originates from a study of identical twins. TCRdb processed the 5' RACE reads anew with MiXCR; each CDR3 protein has one entry. The data show some 1,700,000 distinct CDR3 sequences, roughly a third seen once. CDR3 length: 14 amino acids. The V gene's germline CDR1 is MGHDK and CDR2 SYGVNS. V was clipped by 2 bases and J by 7 bases, with 12 bases between them. Notes on the study in general: The models systematically underestimated how much out-of-frame TCR alpha was shared in monozygotic twins.

The J gene is TRBJ2-1, the V gene TRBV25-1; TRBD1 might be the D (6 bases). This receptor was taken from a newborn girl in good health. Sequenced: cord blood. CDR3 sequence reads: CASSEQGPRNEQFF. CDR3 coding DNA: TGTGCCAGCAGTGAACAGGGGCCGAGGAATGAGCAGTTCTTC.